One sample yielded the 7 T cell receptor beta chains listed below, sequenced in a study of cytomegalovirus exposure and HLA in healthy donors (dated by TCRdb to 2016 to 2017). Libraries came from the immunoSEQ multiplex PCR assay. The multiplex PCR relied on a mix of 60 forward primers for TCR Vbeta segments and 13 reverse primers for TCR Jbeta segments. TCRdb took over this immuneACCESS table, retaining in-frame rearrangements with V and J assigned. Such tables are incomplete; in checked studies, under half of the missing clones stem from an unresolved V gene, and the remainder is unexplained. Counted in this sample were approximately 100,000 clones; about 75% of them appeared once. 2.5% to 3% of the sample lies in the top ten. Sequenced material: PBMCs. Receptors originate from a male donor in good health and CMV-seropositive.

This chain links TRBV19 with TRBJ2-2, with a weak D call TRBD1 (5 bases). V was cut by 5 bases and J by 3 bases, with 10 bases left in between. This CDR3 has 14 amino acids. Germline values: CDR1 LNHDA, CDR2 SQIVND (reference sequence). The CDR3: CASSLQGDTGELFF. CDR3 coding DNA: TGTGCCAGTAGTTTGCAGGGCGACACCGGGGAGCTGTTTTTT. The complete variable domain, with remaining parts taken from reference TRBV19 and TRBJ2-2, reads DGGITQSPKYLFRKEGQNVTLSCEQNLNHDAMYWYRQDPGQGLRLIYYSQIVNDFQKGDIAEGYSVSREKKESFPLTVTSAQKNPTAFYLCASSLQGDTGELFFGEGSRLTVL.

This clone showed up just a few times. The chain uses TRBV28 and TRBJ2-3; TRBD2 agrees at 12 bases. From germline, CDR1 is MDHEN and CDR2 SYDVKM. V lost 6 bases to trimming and J lost 0 bases; unmatched junction nucleotides: 4. This CDR3 comprises 16 residues. CDR3 DNA: TGTGCCAGCAGCCAAGGGACTAGCGGGAGCACAGATACGCAGTATTTT. Translating it yields CASSQGTSGSTDTQYF.

The chain combines TRBV12-2 with TRBJ1-4; the table assigns TRBD1, which was not confirmed against the DNA. TRBV12-2 is classified as a pseudogene. The CDR3 has 17 residues. CDR3 protein: CASRYKSRFTTNEKLFF. CDR3 DNA sequence: TGTGCAAGTCGCTACAAATCCCGATTTACAACTAATGAAAAACTGTTTTTT.

Only one count was recorded for this clone. The chain joins TRBV5-1 to TRBJ1-1; D is uncertain. CDR1 SGHRS and CDR2 YFSETQ come from the germline V gene. The CDR3 runs 16 residues. V was trimmed by 0 bases and J by 0 bases, leaving 12 bases between them. As DNA, the CDR3 is TGCGCCAGCAGCTTGGACAGCCGAGAAGTGAACACTGAAGCTTTCTTT. This sequence encodes CASSLDSREVNTEAFF.

This chain connects TRBV5-1 to TRBJ1-1; no firm D call. The length of the CDR3 is 13 residues. V was clipped by 4 bases and J by 4 bases, with 11 bases between them. Germline V gene sequence: CDR1 SGHRS, CDR2 YFSETQ. Written as DNA, the CDR3 is TGCGCCAGCAGCCCCGCAGGTATCACTGAAGCTTTCTTT. Protein: CASSPAGITEAFF.

The chain is built from TRBV7-2 and TRBJ1-2, with D possibly TRBD1 on 6 matching bases. The CDR3 totals 17 residues. Germline values: CDR1 SGHTA, CDR2 FQGNSA. Between the trimmed V and J ends, which lost 1 base and 8 bases, there was a span of 23 bases. CDR3 residues: CASSLVSGGLSSSGYTF. The CDR3 DNA reads as TGTGCCAGCAGCTTAGTATCTGGGGGCCTCTCAAGCTCGGGCTACACCTTC. Looking up the rest from reference TRBV7-2 and TRBJ1-2 gives the full variable domain: GAGVSQSPSNKVTEKGKDVELRCDPISGHTALYWYRQSLGQGLEFLIYFQGNSAPDKSGLPSDRFSAERTGGSVSTLTIQRTQQEDSAVYLCASSLVSGGLSSSGYTFGSGTRLTVV.

The V and J genes are TRBV5-6 and TRBJ2-5; tentative D call: TRBD1 (6 bases). This CDR3 contains 16 residues. Germline V gene lookup returns CDR1 SGHDT and CDR2 YYEEEE. V was cut by 3 bases and J by 5 bases, with 20 bases left in between. The CDR3 loop reads CASSSEGQPHEETQYF. The CDR3 DNA reads as TGTGCCAGCAGCTCAGAAGGACAGCCTCACGAGGAGACCCAGTACTTC.